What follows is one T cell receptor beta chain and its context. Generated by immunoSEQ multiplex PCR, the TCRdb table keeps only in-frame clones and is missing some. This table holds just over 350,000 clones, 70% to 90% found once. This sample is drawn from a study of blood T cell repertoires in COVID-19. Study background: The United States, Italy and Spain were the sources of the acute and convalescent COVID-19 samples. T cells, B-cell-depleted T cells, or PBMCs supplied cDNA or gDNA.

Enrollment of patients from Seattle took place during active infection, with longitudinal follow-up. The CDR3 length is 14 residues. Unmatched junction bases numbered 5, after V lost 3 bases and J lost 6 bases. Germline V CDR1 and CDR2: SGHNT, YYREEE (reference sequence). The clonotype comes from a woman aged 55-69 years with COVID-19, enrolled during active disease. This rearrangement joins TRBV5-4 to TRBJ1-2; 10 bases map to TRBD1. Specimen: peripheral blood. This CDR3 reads CASSWTGGRDGYTF. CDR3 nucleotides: TGTGCCAGCAGCTGGACAGGGGGGAGGGATGGCTACACCTTC. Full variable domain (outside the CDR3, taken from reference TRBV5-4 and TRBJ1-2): ETGVTQSPTHLIKTRGQQVTLRCSSQSGHNTVSWYQQALGQGPQFIFQYYREEENGRGNFPPRFSGLQFPNYSSELNVNALELDDSALYLCASSWTGGRDGYTFGSGTRLTVV.